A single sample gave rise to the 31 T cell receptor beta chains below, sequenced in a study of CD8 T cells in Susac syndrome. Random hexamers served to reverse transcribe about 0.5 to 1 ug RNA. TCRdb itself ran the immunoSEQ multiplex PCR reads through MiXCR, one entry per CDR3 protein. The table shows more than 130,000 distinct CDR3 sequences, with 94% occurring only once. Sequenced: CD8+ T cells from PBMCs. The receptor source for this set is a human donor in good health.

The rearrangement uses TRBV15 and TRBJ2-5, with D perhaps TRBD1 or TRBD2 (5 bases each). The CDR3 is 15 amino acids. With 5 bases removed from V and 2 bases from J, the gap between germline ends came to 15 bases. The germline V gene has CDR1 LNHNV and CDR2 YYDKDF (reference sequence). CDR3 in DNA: TGTGCCACCAGCTACGTTCGTGGGGGTCAAGAGACCCAGTACTTC. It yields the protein CATSYVRGGQETQYF.

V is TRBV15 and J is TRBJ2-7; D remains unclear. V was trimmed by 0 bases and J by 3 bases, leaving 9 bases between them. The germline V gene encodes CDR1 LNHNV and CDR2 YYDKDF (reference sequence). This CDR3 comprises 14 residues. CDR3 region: CATSRESGGYEQYF. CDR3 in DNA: TGTGCCACCAGCAGAGAGTCGGGCGGCTACGAGCAGTACTTC.

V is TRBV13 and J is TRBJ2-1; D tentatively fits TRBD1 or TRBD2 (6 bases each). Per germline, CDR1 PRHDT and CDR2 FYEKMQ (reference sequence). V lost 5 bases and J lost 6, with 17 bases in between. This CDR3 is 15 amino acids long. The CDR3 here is CASSPWAEGVNEQFF. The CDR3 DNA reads TGTGCCAGCAGCCCTTGGGCGGAGGGGGTCAATGAGCAGTTCTTC.

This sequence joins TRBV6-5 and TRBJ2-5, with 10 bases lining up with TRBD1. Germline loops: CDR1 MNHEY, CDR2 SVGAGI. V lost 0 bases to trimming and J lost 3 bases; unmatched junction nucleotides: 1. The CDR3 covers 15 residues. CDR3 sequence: CASSYSTGGKETQYF. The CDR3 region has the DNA TGTGCCAGCAGTTACTCGACAGGGGGCAAAGAGACCCAGTACTTC.

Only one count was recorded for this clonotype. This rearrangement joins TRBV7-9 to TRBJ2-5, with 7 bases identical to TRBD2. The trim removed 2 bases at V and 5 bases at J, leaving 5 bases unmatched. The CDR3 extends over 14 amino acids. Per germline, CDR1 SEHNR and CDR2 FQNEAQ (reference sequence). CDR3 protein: CASSLKGGLETQYF. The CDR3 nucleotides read TGTGCCAGCAGCTTAAAGGGAGGGTTGGAGACCCAGTACTTC.

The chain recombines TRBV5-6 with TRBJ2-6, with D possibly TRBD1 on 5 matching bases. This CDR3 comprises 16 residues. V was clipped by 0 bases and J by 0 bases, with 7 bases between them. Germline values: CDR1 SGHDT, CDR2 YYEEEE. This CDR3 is CASSLGQISGANVLTF. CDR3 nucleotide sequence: TGTGCCAGCAGCTTGGGACAGATCTCTGGGGCCAACGTCCTGACTTTC.

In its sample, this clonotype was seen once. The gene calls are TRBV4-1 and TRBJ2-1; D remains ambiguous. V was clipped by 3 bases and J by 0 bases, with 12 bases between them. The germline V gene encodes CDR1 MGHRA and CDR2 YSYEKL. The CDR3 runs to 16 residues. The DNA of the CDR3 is TGCGCCAGCAGCCAGGTGGGATTCAGCTCCTACAATGAGCAGTTCTTC. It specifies CASSQVGFSSYNEQFF.

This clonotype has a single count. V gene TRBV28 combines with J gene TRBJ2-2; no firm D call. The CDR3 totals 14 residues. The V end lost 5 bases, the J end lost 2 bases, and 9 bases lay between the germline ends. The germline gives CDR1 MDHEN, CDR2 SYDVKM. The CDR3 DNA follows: TGTGCCAGCAGTACCCGTAAAAACACCGGGGAGCTGTTTTTT. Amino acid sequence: CASSTRKNTGELFF.

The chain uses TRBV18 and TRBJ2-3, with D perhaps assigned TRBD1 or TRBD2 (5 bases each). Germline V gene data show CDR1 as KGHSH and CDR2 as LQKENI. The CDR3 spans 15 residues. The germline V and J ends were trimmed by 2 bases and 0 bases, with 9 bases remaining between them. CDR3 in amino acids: CASSPDGASTDTQYF. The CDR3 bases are TGTGCCAGCTCACCAGACGGGGCGAGCACAGATACGCAGTATTTT.

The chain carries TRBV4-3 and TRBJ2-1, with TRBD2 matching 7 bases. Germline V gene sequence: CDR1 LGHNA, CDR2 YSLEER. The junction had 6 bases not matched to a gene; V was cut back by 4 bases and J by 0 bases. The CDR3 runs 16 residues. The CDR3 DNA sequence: TGCGCCAGCAGCCTACTAGCGAAAAGCTCCTACAATGAGCAGTTCTTC. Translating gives CASSLLAKSSYNEQFF.

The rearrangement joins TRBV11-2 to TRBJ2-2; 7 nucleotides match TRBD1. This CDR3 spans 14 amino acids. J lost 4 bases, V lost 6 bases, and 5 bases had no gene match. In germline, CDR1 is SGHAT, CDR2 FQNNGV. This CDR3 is CASRGQDRTGELFF. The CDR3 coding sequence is TGTGCCAGCAGAGGACAGGACCGCACCGGGGAGCTGTTTTTT.

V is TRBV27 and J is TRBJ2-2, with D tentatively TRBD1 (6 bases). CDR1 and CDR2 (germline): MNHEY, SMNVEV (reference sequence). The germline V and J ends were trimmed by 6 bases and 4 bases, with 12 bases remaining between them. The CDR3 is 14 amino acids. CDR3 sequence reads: CASSPQGPTGELFF. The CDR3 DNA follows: TGTGCCAGCAGCCCGCAGGGGCCCACCGGGGAGCTGTTTTTT.

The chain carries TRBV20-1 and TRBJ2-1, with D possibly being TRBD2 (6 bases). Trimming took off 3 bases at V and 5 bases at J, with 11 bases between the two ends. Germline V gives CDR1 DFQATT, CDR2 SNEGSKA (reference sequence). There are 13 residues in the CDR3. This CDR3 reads CSASAGPNNEQFF. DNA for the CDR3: TGCAGTGCTAGTGCGGGGCCTAACAATGAGCAGTTCTTC.

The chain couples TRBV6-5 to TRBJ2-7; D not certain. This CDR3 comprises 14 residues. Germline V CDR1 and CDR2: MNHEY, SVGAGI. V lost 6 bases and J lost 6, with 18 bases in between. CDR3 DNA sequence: TGTGCCAGCAGGAAAACGCGCCCCCCCTCCGAGCAGTACTTC. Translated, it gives CASRKTRPPSEQYF.

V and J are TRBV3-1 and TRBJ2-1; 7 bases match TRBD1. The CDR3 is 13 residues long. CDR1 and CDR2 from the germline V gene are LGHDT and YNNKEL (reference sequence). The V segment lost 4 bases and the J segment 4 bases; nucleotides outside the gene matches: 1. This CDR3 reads CASSRDSYNEQFF. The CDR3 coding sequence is TGTGCCAGCAGCCGGGACAGTTACAATGAGCAGTTCTTC.

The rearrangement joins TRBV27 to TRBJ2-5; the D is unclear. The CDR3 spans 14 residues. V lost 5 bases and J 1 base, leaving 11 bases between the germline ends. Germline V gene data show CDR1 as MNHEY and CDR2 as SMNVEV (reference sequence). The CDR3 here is CASSIGLLQETQYF. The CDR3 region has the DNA TGTGCCAGCAGTATAGGCCTACTCCAAGAGACCCAGTACTTC.

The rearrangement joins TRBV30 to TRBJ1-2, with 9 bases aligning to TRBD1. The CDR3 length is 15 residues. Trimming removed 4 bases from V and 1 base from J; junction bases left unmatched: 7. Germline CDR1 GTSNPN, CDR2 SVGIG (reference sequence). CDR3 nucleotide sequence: TGTGCCTGGACAAGACAGGGGGGACGTAACTATGGCTACACCTTC. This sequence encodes CAWTRQGGRNYGYTF.

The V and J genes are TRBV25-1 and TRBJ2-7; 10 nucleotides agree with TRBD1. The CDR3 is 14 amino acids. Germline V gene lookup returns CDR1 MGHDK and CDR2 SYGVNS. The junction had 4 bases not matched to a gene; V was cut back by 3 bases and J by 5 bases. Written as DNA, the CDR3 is TGTGCCAGCAGTGATGAGACAGGGGGCGACGAGCAGTACTTC. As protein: CASSDETGGDEQYF.

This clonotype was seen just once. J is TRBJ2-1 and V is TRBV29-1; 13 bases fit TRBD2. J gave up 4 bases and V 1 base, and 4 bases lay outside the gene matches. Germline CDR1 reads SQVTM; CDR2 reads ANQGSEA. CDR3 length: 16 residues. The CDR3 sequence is CSVEGTSGRGYNEQFF. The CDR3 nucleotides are TGCAGCGTTGAAGGAACTAGCGGGAGGGGATACAATGAGCAGTTCTTC.

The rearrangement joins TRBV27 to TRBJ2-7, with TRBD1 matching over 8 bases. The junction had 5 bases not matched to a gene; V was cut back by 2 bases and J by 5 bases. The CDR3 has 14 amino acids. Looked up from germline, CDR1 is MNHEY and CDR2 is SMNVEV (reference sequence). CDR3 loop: CASSLGSGGNEQYF. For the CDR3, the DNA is TGTGCCAGCAGTTTAGGGTCAGGGGGCAACGAGCAGTACTTC.

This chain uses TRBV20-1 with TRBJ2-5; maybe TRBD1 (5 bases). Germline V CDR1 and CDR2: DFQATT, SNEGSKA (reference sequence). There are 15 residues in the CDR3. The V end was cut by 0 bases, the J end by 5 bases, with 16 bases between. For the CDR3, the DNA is TGCAGTGCTAGAGATTTAAGGGGATCTCGGGAGACCCAGTACTTC. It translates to CSARDLRGSRETQYF.

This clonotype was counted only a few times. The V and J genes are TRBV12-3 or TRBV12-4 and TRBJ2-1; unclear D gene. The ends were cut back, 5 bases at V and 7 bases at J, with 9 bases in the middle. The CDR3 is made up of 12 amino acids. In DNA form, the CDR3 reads TGTGCCAGCAGTCCCCTGGGGAATGAGCAGTTCTTC. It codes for CASSPLGNEQFF.

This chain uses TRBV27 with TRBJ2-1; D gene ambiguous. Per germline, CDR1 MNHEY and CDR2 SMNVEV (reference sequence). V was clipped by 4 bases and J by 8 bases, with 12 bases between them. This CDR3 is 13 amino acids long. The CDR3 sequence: CASSSLLRDEQFF. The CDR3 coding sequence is TGTGCCAGCAGTTCCCTATTAAGGGATGAGCAGTTCTTC.

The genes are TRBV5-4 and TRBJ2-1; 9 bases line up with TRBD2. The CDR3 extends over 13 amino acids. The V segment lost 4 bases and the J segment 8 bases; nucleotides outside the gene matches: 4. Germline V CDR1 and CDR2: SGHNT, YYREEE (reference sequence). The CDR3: CASSAGTSYEQFF. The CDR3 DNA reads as TGTGCCAGCAGCGCCGGGACTAGCTATGAGCAGTTCTTC.

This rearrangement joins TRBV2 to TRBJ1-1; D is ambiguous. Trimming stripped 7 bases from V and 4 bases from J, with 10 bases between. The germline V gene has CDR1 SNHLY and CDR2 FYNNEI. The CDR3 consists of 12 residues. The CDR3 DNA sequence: TGTGCCAGCACTTCAGTGGGCACTGAAGCTTTCTTT. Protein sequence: CASTSVGTEAFF.

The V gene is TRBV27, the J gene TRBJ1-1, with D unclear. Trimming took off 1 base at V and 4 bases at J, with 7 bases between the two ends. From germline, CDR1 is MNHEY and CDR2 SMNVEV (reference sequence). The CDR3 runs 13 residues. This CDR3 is CASSLLVGTEAFF. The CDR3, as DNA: TGTGCCAGCAGTTTATTGGTTGGCACTGAAGCTTTCTTT.

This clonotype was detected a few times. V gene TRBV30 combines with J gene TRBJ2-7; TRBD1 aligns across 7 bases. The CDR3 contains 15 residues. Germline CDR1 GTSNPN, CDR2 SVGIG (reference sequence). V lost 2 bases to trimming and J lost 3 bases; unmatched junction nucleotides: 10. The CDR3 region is CAWSTPPGQYYEQYF. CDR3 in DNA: TGTGCCTGGAGTACCCCACCGGGACAGTACTACGAGCAGTACTTC.

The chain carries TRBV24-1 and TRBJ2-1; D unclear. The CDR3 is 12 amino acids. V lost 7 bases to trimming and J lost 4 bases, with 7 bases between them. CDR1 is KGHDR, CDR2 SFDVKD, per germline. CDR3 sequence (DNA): TGTGCCACCAGCACCCCATACAATGAGCAGTTCTTC. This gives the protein CATSTPYNEQFF.

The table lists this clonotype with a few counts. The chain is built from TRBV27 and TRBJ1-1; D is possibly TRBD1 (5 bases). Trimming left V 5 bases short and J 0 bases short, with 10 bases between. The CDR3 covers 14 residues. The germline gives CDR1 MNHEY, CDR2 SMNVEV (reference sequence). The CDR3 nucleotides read TGTGCCAGCAGTCTGGGGCGGCTGAACACTGAAGCTTTCTTT. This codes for CASSLGRLNTEAFF.

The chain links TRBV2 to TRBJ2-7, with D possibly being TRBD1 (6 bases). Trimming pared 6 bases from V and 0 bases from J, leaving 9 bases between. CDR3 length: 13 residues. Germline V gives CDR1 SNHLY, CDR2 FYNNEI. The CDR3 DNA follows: TGTGCCAGCAGAGGGGACACCTCCTACGAGCAGTACTTC. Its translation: CASRGDTSYEQYF.

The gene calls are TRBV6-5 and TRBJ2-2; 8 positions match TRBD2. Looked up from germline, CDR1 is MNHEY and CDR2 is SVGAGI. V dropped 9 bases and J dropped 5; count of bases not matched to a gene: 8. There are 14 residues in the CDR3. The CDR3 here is CASSAGGRTGELFF. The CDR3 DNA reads TGTGCCAGTAGTGCGGGGGGCCGTACCGGGGAGCTGTTTTTT.